Listed below are T cell receptor beta chains from one sample, sequenced in a study of cytotoxic CD8 clonotypes in ibrutinib-treated CLL. Data came from immunoSEQ multiplex PCR; TCRdb stores just in-frame clones and leaves some out. The table records tens of thousands of clones, just under 70% of them present only once. The sample here was PBMCs, taken after 24 months of ibrutinib treatment. Receptors originate from a human donor with chronic lymphocytic leukemia. Each CDR3 is given with its conserved first and last residue. The D gene is left open where the match is weak. A clone size is listed for some rows: how often the clone was seen (once, few, many), or a class if it is expanded.

>TRBV7-6|TRBJ1-4|.|once
CASSLEGAGGKLFF
TGTGCCAGCAGCTTAGAAGGTGCGGGCGGAAAACTGTTTTTT
>TRBV7-8|TRBJ1-1|TRBD1|few
CASSLGTVNTEAFF
TGTGCCAGCAGCTTGGGGACAGTGAACACTGAAGCTTTCTTT
>TRBV7-6|TRBJ1-4|TRBD1|.
CASSFFKGDSNEKLFF
TGTGCCAGCAGCTTCTTTAAGGGGGACAGTAATGAAAAACTGTTTTTT
>TRBV5-4|TRBJ2-1|TRBD1|once
CASSLGWGTVSNEQFF
TGTGCCAGCAGCTTGGGGTGGGGGACAGTGAGCAATGAGCAGTTCTTC
>TRBV4-1|TRBJ2-3|TRBD2|.
CASSQGPRLPGLDNTDTQYF
TGCGCCAGCAGCCAGGGTCCTCGCCTACCGGGACTAGACAACACAGATACGCAGTATTTT
>TRBV19|TRBJ1-6|.|few
CASSTTGFFSPLHF
TGTGCCAGTAGTACAACAGGGTTTTTCTCACCCCTCCACTTT
>TRBV7-9|TRBJ2-7|TRBD1|.
CASSLDRADYEQYF
TGTGCCAGCAGCTTGGACAGGGCCGACTACGAGCAGTACTTC
>TRBV10-1|TRBJ2-2|TRBD2|.
CASGTSGAGELFF
TGCGCCAGCGGGACTAGCGGGGCCGGGGAGCTGTTTTTT
>TRBV18|TRBJ1-6|.|.
CASSPRAGSYNSPLHF
TGTGCCAGCTCACCCCGAGCGGGGTCCTATAATTCACCCCTCCACTTT
>TRBV7-9|TRBJ1-6|.|few
CASSPTASNSPLHF
TGTGCCAGCAGCCCTACAGCGTCTAATTCACCCCTCCACTTT
>TRBV18|TRBJ2-2|.|.
CASSPVLTPTRSGELFF
TGTGCCAGCTCACCGGTGTTAACACCCACCCGATCTGGGGAGCTGTTTTTT
>TRBV27|TRBJ2-6|.|.
CASRRTATSGANVLTF
TGTGCCAGCAGGAGGACTGCGACCTCTGGGGCCAACGTCCTGACTTTC
>TRBV9|TRBJ2-5|TRBD2|once
CASSVGTSGGWETQYF
TGTGCCAGCAGCGTAGGGACTAGCGGGGGGTGGGAGACCCAGTACTTC
>TRBV11-2|TRBJ2-1|.|.
CASSRDNRPNEQFF
TGTGCCAGCAGCCGGGACAACCGCCCCAATGAGCAGTTCTTC
>TRBV11-3|TRBJ2-7|.|medium-sized
CASSLDPTEDYEQYF
TGTGCCAGCAGCTTAGATCCGACGGAAGACTACGAGCAGTACTTC
>TRBV2|TRBJ1-2|.|.
CASSPQGRVDYGYTF
TGTGCCAGCAGTCCCCAGGGGAGGGTGGACTATGGCTACACCTTC
>TRBV5-4|TRBJ2-2|TRBD1|.
CASSAPGQVRNTGELFF
TGTGCCAGCAGCGCCCCGGGACAGGTCAGGAACACCGGGGAGCTGTTTTTT
>TRBV10-3|TRBJ1-2|.|few
CAISVDRPEIYGYTF
TGTGCCATCAGCGTAGACAGGCCCGAGATCTATGGCTACACCTTC
>TRBV19|TRBJ2-1|.|.
CASSLGQSSYNEQFF
TGTGCCAGTAGTTTGGGCCAAAGCTCCTACAATGAGCAGTTCTTC
>TRBV18|TRBJ1-1|TRBD1|.
CASSPPGQMGTEAFF
TGTGCCAGCTCACCCCCGGGACAGATGGGTACTGAAGCTTTCTTT
>TRBV2|TRBJ2-4|TRBD2|.
CASSLAGGNLAKNIQYF
TGTGCCAGCAGTCTAGCGGGGGGAAACCTAGCCAAAAACATTCAGTACTTC
>TRBV4-2|TRBJ2-1|.|.
CASSLSTSFGLYNEQFF
TGTGCCAGCAGCCTTTCGACCTCTTTTGGCCTTTACAATGAGCAGTTCTTC
>TRBV6-1|TRBJ2-1|.|once
CASRVGSYNEQFF
TGTGCCAGCAGGGTGGGTTCCTACAATGAGCAGTTCTTC
>TRBV5-6|TRBJ2-2|.|many
CASSFTEVGELFF
TGTGCCAGCAGCTTCACGGAGGTCGGGGAGCTGTTTTTT
>TRBV27|TRBJ1-1|.|.
CATTVGGEAFF
TGTGCCACCACTGTGGGGGGTGAAGCTTTCTTT
>TRBV6-1|TRBJ2-1|.|few
CASSVFEGGPNEQFF
TGTGCCAGCAGTGTGTTCGAGGGGGGGCCCAATGAGCAGTTCTTC
>TRBV5-5|TRBJ2-7|.|.
CASSLHTSYEQYF
TGTGCCAGCAGCTTGCACACGTCCTACGAGCAGTACTTC
>TRBV27|TRBJ1-2|.|.
CASSLAGNYGYTF
TGTGCCAGCAGTTTAGCGGGGAACTATGGCTACACCTTC
>TRBV5-6|TRBJ1-1|.|.
CASSLDPGDTEAFF
TGTGCCAGCAGCCTCGACCCGGGGGACACTGAAGCTTTCTTT
>TRBV29-1|TRBJ1-2|TRBD1|.
CSVRDRGRYYGYTF
TGCAGCGTGAGGGACAGGGGGCGCTACTATGGCTACACCTTC
>TRBV7-9|TRBJ1-1|.|.
CASSLPRGTEAFF
TGTGCCAGCAGCTTACCCAGGGGAACTGAAGCTTTCTTT
>TRBV12-5|TRBJ1-2|.|.
CASGPPGTYGYTF
TGTGCTAGTGGTCCCCCGGGGACCTATGGCTACACCTTC
>TRBV10-1|TRBJ2-7|TRBD1|.
CASSAQTGTSYEQYF
TGCGCCAGCAGCGCGCAGACAGGGACCTCCTACGAGCAGTACTTC
>TRBV7-9|TRBJ2-7|TRBD1|.
CASRPDRVYEQYF
TGTGCCAGCAGACCTGACAGGGTTTACGAGCAGTACTTC
>TRBV10-3|TRBJ1-1|TRBD1|.
CATSGTGAGNTEAFF
TGTGCCACTTCCGGGACAGGGGCAGGGAACACTGAAGCTTTCTTT
>TRBV4-1|TRBJ2-5|TRBD2|.
CASSQVAGTTTMETQYF
TGCGCCAGCAGCCAAGTAGCCGGGACTACTACGATGGAGACCCAGTACTTC
>TRBV19|TRBJ1-1|.|few
CASSILTAEETQAFF
TGTGCCAGTAGTATATTGACCGCGGAGGAGACGCAAGCTTTCTTT
>TRBV7-9|TRBJ1-2|.|.
CASSLGGSRDNYGYTF
TGTGCCAGCAGCTTAGGGGGCAGTCGGGATAACTATGGCTACACCTTC
>TRBV5-4|TRBJ1-1|.|.
CASSSDMRGTTEAFF
TGTGCCAGCAGTTCCGATATGCGGGGGACCACTGAAGCTTTCTTT
>TRBV18|TRBJ2-3|TRBD2|few
CASSPAGGLADTQYF
TGTGCCAGCTCACCGGCGGGGGGTCTCGCAGATACGCAGTATTTT
>TRBV9|TRBJ1-2|.|.
CASSVLPRQTANYGYTF
TGTGCCAGCAGCGTACTCCCCCGCCAGACTGCTAACTATGGCTACACCTTC
>TRBV5-6|TRBJ2-7|.|few
CASSSSVSPYEQYF
TGTGCCAGCAGCTCTAGTGTCAGCCCCTACGAGCAGTACTTC
>TRBV9|TRBJ2-1|.|.
CASSVGGGAHNEQFF
TGTGCCAGCAGCGTTGGAGGGGGGGCCCACAATGAGCAGTTCTTC
>TRBV5-6|TRBJ1-6|.|.
CASSLEENNSPLHF
TGTGCCAGCAGCTTGGAAGAGAATAATTCACCCCTCCACTTT
>TRBV19|TRBJ1-1|.|.
CASNRDWGTEAFF
TGTGCCAGCAACAGGGACTGGGGGACTGAAGCTTTCTTT
>TRBV19|TRBJ1-2|TRBD1|.
CASSIILLGQGNYGYTF
TGTGCCAGTAGTATAATACTTCTGGGACAGGGGAACTATGGCTACACCTTC
>TRBV18|TRBJ2-7|.|.
CASSPPGQSIEQYF
TGTGCCAGCTCACCACCAGGACAGAGCATCGAGCAGTACTTC
>TRBV4-2|TRBJ2-7|.|few
CASSRGHGGTDSYEQYF
TGTGCCAGCAGCCGGGGGCACGGCGGGACAGACTCCTACGAGCAGTACTTC
>TRBV4-2|TRBJ1-2|.|.
CASSLLGGATSVNYGYTF
TGTGCCAGCAGCCTCCTGGGGGGGGCCACTTCCGTTAACTATGGCTACACCTTC
>TRBV7-9|TRBJ1-1|.|.
CASSSLGRGTEAFF
TGTGCCAGCAGCTCCCTGGGAAGGGGCACTGAAGCTTTCTTT
>TRBV21-1|TRBJ1-5|.|.
CASSTPGHPYLLSNQPQHF
TGTGCCAGCAGCACACCGGGACACCCGTATTTACTTAGCAATCAGCCCCAGCATTTT
>TRBV19|TRBJ1-1|.|.
CASSMSGDTEAFF
TGTGCCAGTAGTATGTCGGGAGACACTGAAGCTTTCTTT